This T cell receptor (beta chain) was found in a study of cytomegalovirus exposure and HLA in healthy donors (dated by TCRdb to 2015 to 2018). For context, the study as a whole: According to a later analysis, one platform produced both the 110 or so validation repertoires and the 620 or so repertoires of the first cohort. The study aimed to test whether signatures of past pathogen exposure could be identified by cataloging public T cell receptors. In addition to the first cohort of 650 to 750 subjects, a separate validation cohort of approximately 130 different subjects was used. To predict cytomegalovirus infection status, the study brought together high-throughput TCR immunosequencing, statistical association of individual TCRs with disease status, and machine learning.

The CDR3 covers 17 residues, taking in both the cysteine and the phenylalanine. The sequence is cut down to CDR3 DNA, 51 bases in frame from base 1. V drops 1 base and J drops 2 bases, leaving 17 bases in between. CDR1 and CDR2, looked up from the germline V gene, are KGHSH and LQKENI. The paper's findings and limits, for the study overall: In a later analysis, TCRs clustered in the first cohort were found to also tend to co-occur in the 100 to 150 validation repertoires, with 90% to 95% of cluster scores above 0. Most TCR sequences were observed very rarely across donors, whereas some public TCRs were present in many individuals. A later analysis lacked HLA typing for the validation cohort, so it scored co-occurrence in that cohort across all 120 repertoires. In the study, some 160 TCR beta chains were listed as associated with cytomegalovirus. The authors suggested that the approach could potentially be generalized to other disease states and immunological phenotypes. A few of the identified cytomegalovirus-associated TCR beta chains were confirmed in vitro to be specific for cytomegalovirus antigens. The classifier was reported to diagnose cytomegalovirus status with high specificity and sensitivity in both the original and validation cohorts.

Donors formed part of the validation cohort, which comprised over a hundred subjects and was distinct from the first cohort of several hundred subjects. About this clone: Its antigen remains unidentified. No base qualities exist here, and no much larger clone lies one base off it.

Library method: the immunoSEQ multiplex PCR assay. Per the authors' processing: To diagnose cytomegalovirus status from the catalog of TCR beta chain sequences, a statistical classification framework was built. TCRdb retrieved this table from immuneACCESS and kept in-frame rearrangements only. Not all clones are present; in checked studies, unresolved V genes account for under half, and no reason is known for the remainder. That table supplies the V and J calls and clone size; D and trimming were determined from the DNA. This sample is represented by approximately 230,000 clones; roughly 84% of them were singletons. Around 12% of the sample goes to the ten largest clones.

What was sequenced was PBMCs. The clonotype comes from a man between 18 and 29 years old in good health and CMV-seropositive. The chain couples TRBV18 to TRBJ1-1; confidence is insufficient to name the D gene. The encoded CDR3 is CASSPLLPELPNTEAFF. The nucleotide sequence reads TGTGCCAGCTCACCACTCCTCCCAGAACTCCCAAACACTGAAGCTTTCTTT.